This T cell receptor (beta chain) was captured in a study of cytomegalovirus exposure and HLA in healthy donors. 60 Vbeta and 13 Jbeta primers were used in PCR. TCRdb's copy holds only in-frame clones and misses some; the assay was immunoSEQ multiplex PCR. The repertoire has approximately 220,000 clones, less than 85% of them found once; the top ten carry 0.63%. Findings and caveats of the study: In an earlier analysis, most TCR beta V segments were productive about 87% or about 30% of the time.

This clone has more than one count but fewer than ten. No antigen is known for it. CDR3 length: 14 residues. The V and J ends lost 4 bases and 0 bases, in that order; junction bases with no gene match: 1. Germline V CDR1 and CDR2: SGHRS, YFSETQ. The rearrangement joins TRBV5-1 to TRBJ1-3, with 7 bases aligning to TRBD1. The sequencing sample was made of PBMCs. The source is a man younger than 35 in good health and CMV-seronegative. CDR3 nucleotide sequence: TGCGCCAGCAGCACAGGGGACTCTGGAAACACCATATATTTT. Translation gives CASSTGDSGNTIYF.